This T cell receptor beta chain originates from a study of response to subunit inactivated influenza vaccine. TCRdb re-derived calls from the RT-PCR reads in MiXCR, one entry per CDR3 protein. The table lists 540,000 or so distinct CDR3 sequences, over 10% of them singletons, with less than 15% in the top ten. Germline V gene data show CDR1 as DFQATT and CDR2 as SNEGSKA (reference sequence). The ends were cut back, 2 bases at V and 2 bases at J, with 9 bases in the middle. The CDR3 covers 13 residues. The material sequenced was PBMCs from blood, taken 40 to 50 days after vaccination. The sequence was obtained from a man in his fifties or sixties who received an inactivated influenza vaccine. The genes are TRBV20-1 and TRBJ2-5; D unclear. The CDR3 is CSARRWEQETQYF. The CDR3 DNA follows: TGCAGTGCTAGACGGTGGGAACAAGAGACCCAGTACTTC.